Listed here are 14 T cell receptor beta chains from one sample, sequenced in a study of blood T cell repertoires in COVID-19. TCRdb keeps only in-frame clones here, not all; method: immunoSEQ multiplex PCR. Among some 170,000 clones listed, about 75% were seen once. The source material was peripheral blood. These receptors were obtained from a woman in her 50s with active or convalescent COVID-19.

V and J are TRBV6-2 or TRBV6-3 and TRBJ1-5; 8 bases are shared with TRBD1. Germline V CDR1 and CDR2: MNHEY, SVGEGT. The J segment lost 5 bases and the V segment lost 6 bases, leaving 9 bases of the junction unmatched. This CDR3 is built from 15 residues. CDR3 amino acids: CASSPGQGGHQPQHF. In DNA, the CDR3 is TGTGCCAGCAGCCCTGGACAGGGAGGGCATCAGCCCCAGCATTTT.

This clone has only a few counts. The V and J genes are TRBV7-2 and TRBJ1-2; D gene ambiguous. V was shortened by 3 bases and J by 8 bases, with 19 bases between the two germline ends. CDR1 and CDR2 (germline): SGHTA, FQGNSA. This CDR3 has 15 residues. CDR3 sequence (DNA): TGTGCCAGCAGCTTTCCGGGAAGCTCACCCAGGGGCTACACCTTC. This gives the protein CASSFPGSSPRGYTF.

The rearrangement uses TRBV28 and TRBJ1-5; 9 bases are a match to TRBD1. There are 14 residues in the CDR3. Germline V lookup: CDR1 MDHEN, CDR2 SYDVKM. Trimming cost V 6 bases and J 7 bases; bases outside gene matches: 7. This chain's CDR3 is CASRLGTGRQPQHF. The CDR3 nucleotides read TGTGCCAGCAGGCTAGGGACAGGGAGGCAGCCCCAGCATTTT.

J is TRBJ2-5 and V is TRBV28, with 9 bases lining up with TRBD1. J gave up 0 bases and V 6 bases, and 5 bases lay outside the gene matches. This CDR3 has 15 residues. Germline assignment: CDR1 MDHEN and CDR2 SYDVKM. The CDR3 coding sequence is TGTGCCAGCAGCGGGACAGGGTCCCACCAAGAGACCCAGTACTTC. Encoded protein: CASSGTGSHQETQYF. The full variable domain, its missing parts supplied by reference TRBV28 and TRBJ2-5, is DVKVTQSSRYLVKRTGEKVFLECVQDMDHENMFWYRQDPGLGLRLIYFSYDVKMKEKGDIPEGYSVSREKKERFSLILESASTNQTSMYLCASSGTGSHQETQYFGPGTRLLVL.

The CDR3 DNA sequence: TGTGCCAGCAGCTTGAGGGGGCGCTTCGGGAACATTCAGTACTTC. This sequence encodes CASSLRGRFGNIQYF. The chain employs TRBV5-6 and TRBJ2-4; 7 bases line up with TRBD1. Per the germline V gene, CDR1 is SGHDT and CDR2 is YYEEEE. The CDR3 loop spans 15 amino acids. V was pared by 1 base and J by 7 bases, with 8 bases of the junction left unmatched. Full variable domain (outside the CDR3, taken from reference TRBV5-6 and TRBJ2-4): DAGVTQSPTHLIKTRGQQVTLRCSPKSGHDTVSWYQQALGQGPQFIFQYYEEEERQRGNFPDRFSGHQFPNYSSELNVNALLLGDSALYLCASSLRGRFGNIQYFGAGTRLSVL.

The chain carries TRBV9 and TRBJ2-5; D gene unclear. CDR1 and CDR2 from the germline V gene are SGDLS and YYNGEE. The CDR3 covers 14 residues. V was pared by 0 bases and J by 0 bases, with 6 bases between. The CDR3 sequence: CASSVGPDQETQYF. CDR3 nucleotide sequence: TGTGCCAGCAGCGTAGGTCCTGACCAAGAGACCCAGTACTTC.

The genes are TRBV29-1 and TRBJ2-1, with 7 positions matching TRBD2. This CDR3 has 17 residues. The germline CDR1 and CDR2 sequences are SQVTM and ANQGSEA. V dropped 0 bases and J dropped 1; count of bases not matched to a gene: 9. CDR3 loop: CSVEDGGGTLSYNEQFF. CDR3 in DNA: TGCAGCGTTGAAGATGGGGGGGGTACCTTATCCTACAATGAGCAGTTCTTC.

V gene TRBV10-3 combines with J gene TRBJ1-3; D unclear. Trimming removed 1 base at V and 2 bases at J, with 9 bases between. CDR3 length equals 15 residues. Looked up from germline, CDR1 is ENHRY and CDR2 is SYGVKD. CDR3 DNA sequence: TGTGCCATCAGTGAGTTAAGCGGACCTGGAAACACCATATATTTT. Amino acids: CAISELSGPGNTIYF.

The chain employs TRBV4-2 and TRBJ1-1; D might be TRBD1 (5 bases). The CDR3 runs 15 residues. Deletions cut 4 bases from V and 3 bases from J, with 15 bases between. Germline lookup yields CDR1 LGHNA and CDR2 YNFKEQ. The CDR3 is CASSRLHGGDTEAFF. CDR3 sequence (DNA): TGTGCCAGCAGCCGCCTCCACGGGGGTGACACTGAAGCTTTCTTT.

The CDR3 reads CASSQETGGLGETQYF. The CDR3 bases are TGCGCCAGCAGCCAAGAAACGGGGGGGCTCGGGGAGACCCAGTACTTC. The chain carries TRBV4-3 and TRBJ2-5; 8 bases are shared with TRBD2. The germline V gene has CDR1 LGHNA and CDR2 YSLEER. V was clipped by 0 bases and J by 5 bases; unmatched bases: 8. The CDR3 covers 16 residues.

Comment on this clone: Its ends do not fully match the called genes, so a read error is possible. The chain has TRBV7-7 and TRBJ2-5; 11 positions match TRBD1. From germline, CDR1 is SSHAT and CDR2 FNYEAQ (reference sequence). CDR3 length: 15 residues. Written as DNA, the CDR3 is TGTGCTAGCAGCTCCGGACAGGGGGCGAGGGAGACCCAGTACTTC. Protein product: CASSSGQGARETQYF. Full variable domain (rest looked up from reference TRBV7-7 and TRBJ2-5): GAGVSQSPRYKVTKRGQDVTLRCDPISSHATLYWYQQALGQGPEFLTYFNYEAQPDKSGLPSDRFSAERPEGSISTLTIQRTEQRDSAMYRCASSSGQGARETQYFGPGTRLLVL.

CDR3 nucleotide sequence: TGTGCCATCAGTGGGGACGCAGGGGGCCCCTATAATTCACCCCTCCACTTT. Protein: CAISGDAGGPYNSPLHF. V gene TRBV10-3 combines with J gene TRBJ1-6; 8 bases are a match to TRBD1. The CDR3 is 17 amino acids. Germline-derived CDR1 and CDR2 are ENHRY and SYGVKD. V shed 4 bases, J shed 2 bases, and the junction held 7 bases outside the gene matches.

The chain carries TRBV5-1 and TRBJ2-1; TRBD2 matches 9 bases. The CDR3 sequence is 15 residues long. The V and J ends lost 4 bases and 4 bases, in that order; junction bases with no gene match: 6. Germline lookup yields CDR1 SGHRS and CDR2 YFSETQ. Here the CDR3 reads CASSVTSGSYNEQFF. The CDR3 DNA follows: TGCGCCAGCAGCGTGACTAGCGGTTCGTACAATGAGCAGTTCTTC.

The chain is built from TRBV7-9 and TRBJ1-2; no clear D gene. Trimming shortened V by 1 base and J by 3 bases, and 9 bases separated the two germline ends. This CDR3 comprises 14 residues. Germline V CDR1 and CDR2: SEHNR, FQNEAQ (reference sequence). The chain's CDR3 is CASSLDPGYYGYTF. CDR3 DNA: TGTGCCAGCAGCTTAGATCCCGGGTACTATGGCTACACCTTC.